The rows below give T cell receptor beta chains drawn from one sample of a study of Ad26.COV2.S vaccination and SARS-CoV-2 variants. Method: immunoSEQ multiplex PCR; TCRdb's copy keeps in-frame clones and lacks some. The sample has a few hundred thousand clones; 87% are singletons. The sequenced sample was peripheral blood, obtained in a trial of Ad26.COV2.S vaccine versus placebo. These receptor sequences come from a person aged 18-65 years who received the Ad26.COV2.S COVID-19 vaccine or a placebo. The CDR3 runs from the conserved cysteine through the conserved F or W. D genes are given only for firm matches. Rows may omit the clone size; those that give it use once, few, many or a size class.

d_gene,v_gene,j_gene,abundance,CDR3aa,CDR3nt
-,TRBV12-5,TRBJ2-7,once,CASGLATGGGYEQYF,TGTGCTAGTGGTTTGGCCACAGGGGGAGGGTACGAGCAGTACTTC
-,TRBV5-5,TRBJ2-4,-,CASYQVAKNIQYF,TGTGCCAGCTACCAGGTGGCCAAAAACATTCAGTACTTC
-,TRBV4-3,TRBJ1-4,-,CASSPGEGVRKLFF,TGCGCCAGCAGCCCCGGAGAGGGAGTGAGAAAACTGTTTTTT
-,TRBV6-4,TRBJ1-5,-,CASSSDGSNQPQHF,TGTGCCAGCAGCTCGGACGGTAGCAATCAGCCCCAGCATTTT
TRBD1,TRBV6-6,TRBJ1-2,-,CASSYRDRGANYGYTF,TGTGCCAGCAGTTACCGTGACAGGGGAGCTAACTATGGCTACACCTTC
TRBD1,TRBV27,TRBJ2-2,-,CASRTGTVNTGELFF,TGTGCCAGCAGAACGGGGACAGTAAACACCGGGGAGCTGTTTTTT
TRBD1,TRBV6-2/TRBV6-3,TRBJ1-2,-,CASSRQGTYGYTF,TGTGCCAGCAGCAGACAGGGGACCTATGGCTACACCTTC
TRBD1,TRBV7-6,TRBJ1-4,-,CASSLGTGTNEKLFF,TGTGCCAGCAGCTTAGGGACAGGTACTAATGAAAAACTGTTTTTT
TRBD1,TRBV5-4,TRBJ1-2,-,CASSSQGRDGYTF,TGTGCCAGCAGCTCACAGGGGCGCGATGGCTACACCTTC
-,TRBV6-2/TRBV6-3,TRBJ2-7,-,CASSYRPETYEQYF,TGTGCCAGCAGTTATAGGCCAGAAACCTACGAGCAGTACTTC
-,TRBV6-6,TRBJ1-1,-,CASRPGRGSTEAFF,TGTGCCAGCCGCCCAGGGCGGGGGAGCACTGAAGCTTTCTTT